The 11 T cell receptor beta chains below all came from one sample that was sequenced in a study of T cells after yellow fever vaccination. MiXCR, applied by TCRdb to the 5' RACE reads, yields one record per CDR3 protein. This sample carries about 400,000 distinct CDR3 sequences, 9.5% to 13% of them seen once, and the ten largest clones take 15% to 20%. The sequences come from PBMCs, collected on the day of the first yellow fever vaccination. These receptors all stem from a man aged 18-30 years who received the YFV17D yellow fever vaccine.

The chain is built from TRBV4-1 and TRBJ1-1; 8 nucleotides agree with TRBD1. The germline V gene has CDR1 MGHRA and CDR2 YSYEKL. The junction had 9 bases not matched to a gene; V was cut back by 2 bases and J by 10 bases. CDR3 size: 14 residues. DNA for the CDR3: TGCGCCAGCAGCCAATTAGACGGGGACAGGCTAGCTTTCTTT. It is translated as CASSQLDGDRLAFF.

This clonotype appeared a few times. CDR3: CASIGRFNYGYTF. Written as DNA, the CDR3 is TGTGCCAGTATTGGCAGATTTAACTATGGCTACACCTTC. This chain joins TRBV19 and TRBJ1-2; D unclear. V lost 7 bases to trimming and J lost 1 base, with 10 bases between them. Germline V gene data show CDR1 as LNHDA and CDR2 as SQIVND (reference sequence). This CDR3 is 13 amino acids long.

This clonotype was observed a single time. The chain recombines TRBV20-1 with TRBJ2-2, with D unresolved. CDR1 is DFQATT, CDR2 SNEGSKA, per germline (reference sequence). CDR3 length: 17 amino acids. V lost 0 bases and J lost 2, with 16 bases in between. The CDR3 sequence is CSAREGFGSSNTGELFF. In nucleotides, the CDR3 is TGCAGTGCTAGAGAAGGCTTCGGGTCGTCTAACACCGGGGAGCTGTTTTTT.

This clonotype was found many times. The rearrangement links TRBV5-5 to TRBJ2-7; 7 nucleotides match TRBD2. Germline V CDR1 and CDR2: SGHKS, YYEKEE (reference sequence). The CDR3 consists of 14 residues. V lost 7 bases, J lost 1 base, and 8 bases stayed unmatched. The CDR3 here is CASFRGERSYEQYF. The CDR3 DNA sequence: TGTGCCAGCTTTCGGGGGGAGAGATCCTACGAGCAGTACTTC.

There are a few counts of this clonotype. The genes are TRBV10-3 and TRBJ2-7; 9 bases agree with TRBD1. This CDR3 spans 15 amino acids. CDR1 and CDR2 from the germline V gene are ENHRY and SYGVKD. After removal of 5 bases from V and 5 bases from J, the junction contained 10 bases not matched to a gene. CDR3 region: CAISRAGTGKDEQYF. CDR3 nucleotides: TGTGCCATCAGTAGAGCCGGGACAGGGAAAGACGAGCAGTACTTC.

The chain employs TRBV5-1 and TRBJ1-5; D not resolved. Looked up from germline, CDR1 is SGHRS and CDR2 is YFSETQ. The CDR3 spans 16 residues. Trimming stripped 4 bases from V and 0 bases from J, with 14 bases between. CDR3 nucleotide sequence: TGCGCCAGCAGCCCGGGTTCGGGGAATAGCAATCAGCCCCAGCATTTT. It specifies CASSPGSGNSNQPQHF.

This clonotype came up a few times. This chain connects TRBV12-3 or TRBV12-4 to TRBJ2-3; maybe TRBD2 (6 bases). The V end lost 7 bases, the J end lost 6 bases, and 14 bases lay between the germline ends. The CDR3 has 13 residues. The CDR3 spells CASIGRGLDTQYF. The DNA of the CDR3 is TGTGCCAGCATAGGGCGGGGTTTGGATACGCAGTATTTT.

This clonotype was detected only a few times. The CDR3 sequence: CASSYSGGSGGEQFF. In DNA, the CDR3 is TGTGCCAGCAGTTACTCGGGGGGTTCGGGTGGTGAGCAGTTCTTC. The V and J genes are TRBV6-5 and TRBJ2-1; D is possibly TRBD2 (6 bases). This CDR3 comprises 15 residues. Trimming cost V 0 bases and J 9 bases, with 15 bases left between them. Per the germline V gene, CDR1 is MNHEY and CDR2 is SVGAGI.

This clonotype was observed a handful of times. The chain recombines TRBV7-2 with TRBJ2-4; D not certain. The length of the CDR3 is 13 residues. Germline V gene sequence: CDR1 SGHTA, CDR2 FQGNSA. V was clipped by 1 base and J by 6 bases, with 7 bases between them. DNA for the CDR3: TGTGCCAGCAGCTTAGGTCTGGGAAACATTCAGTACTTC. Translated: CASSLGLGNIQYF.

This clonotype was detected only a few times. This sequence joins TRBV9 and TRBJ2-1; D gene uncertain. The CDR3 consists of 15 residues. Between the trimmed V and J ends, which lost 0 bases and 0 bases, there was a span of 7 bases. The germline V gene has CDR1 SGDLS and CDR2 YYNGEE. The CDR3 here is CASSVEYSSYNEQFF. As DNA, the CDR3 is TGTGCCAGCAGCGTAGAGTATAGCTCCTACAATGAGCAGTTCTTC.

A single count supports this clonotype. This chain joins TRBV15 and TRBJ1-5; D perhaps matches TRBD1 (6 bases). CDR3 length: 17 amino acids. Trimming removed 3 bases at V and 0 bases at J, with 15 bases between. Germline CDR1 reads LNHNV; CDR2 reads YYDKDF (reference sequence). The CDR3 nucleotides are TGTGCCACCAGCAGGTCCTGGGACAAAAATAGCAATCAGCCCCAGCATTTT. Amino acid sequence: CATSRSWDKNSNQPQHF.